The source of this T cell receptor (beta chain) is a study of prognosis after radiotherapy for stage I lung cancer. Germline V gene data show CDR1 as SGHRS and CDR2 as YFSETQ. The CDR3 is made up of 14 amino acids. Concerning this clonotype: A read error may be the cause here, since a much bigger clone is one base away.

Genomic DNA provided the template from which TCR beta CDR3 was amplified by two-round multiplex PCR. Round-one PCR had primers specific to each TRBV and TRBJ gene. TCRdb reprocessed the multiplex PCR reads via MiXCR and lists one record per CDR3 protein. This sample yields under 20,000 distinct CDR3 sequences, of which roughly two fifths are seen a single time; about 39% belongs to the top ten. The sequencing here drew on PBMCs, taken before or after stereotactic body radiation therapy (not recorded which). The V gene is TRBV5-1, the J gene TRBJ2-5; TRBD1 is a possible D gene (5 bases). The TCR comes from a donor of 50 years or more with non-small cell lung cancer. CDR3 protein: CASTLGRTQETQYF. The CDR3 DNA is TGCGCCAGCACCTTGGGGCGGACCCAAGAGACCCAGTACTTC.